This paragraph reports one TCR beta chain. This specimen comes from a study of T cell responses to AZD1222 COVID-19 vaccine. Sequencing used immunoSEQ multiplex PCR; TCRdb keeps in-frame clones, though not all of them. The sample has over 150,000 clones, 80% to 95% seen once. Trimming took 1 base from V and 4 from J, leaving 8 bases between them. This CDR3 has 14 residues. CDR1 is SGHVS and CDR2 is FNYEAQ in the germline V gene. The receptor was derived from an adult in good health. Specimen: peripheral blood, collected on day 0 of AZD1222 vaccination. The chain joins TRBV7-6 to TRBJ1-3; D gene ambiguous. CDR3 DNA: TGTGCCAGCAGCTTAGACGAAAGGGGAAACACCATATATTTT. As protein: CASSLDERGNTIYF.